This T cell receptor beta chain was profiled in a study of blood T cell repertoires in COVID-19. Turning to the study itself: Sites in the United States, Italy and Spain provided acute and convalescent COVID-19 samples. Nucleic acid was either cDNA or gDNA, and it came from T cells, B-cell-depleted T cells, or PBMCs.

CDR1 is SGHTA, CDR2 FQGNSA, per germline. V was clipped by 5 bases and J by 5 bases; unmatched bases: 4. This CDR3 spans 14 amino acids. A word on this clone: Other DNA sequences in the sample encode the same CDR3.

As originally analysed: Reference gene primer amplification gave nucleated cell count estimates. The method was immunoSEQ multiplex PCR; TCRdb's version includes in-frame clones alone and lacks a portion of them. The DNA was the basis for D and trimming; V, J and clone size are from that table. The table includes 120,000 to 150,000 clones, around four fifths detected once. The clonotype comes from a human donor in a cohort sampled during active COVID-19. Sequences were obtained from peripheral blood. The chain uses TRBV7-2 and TRBJ1-5, with TRBD1 matching 9 bases. The CDR3 is CASSPRTGDQPQHF. The CDR3 DNA reads as TGTGCCAGCAGCCCCCGGACAGGGGATCAGCCCCAGCATTTT.